What follows are 2 T cell receptor beta chains derived from one specimen sequenced in a study of response to subunit inactivated influenza vaccine. Using its own MiXCR run on the RT-PCR reads, TCRdb lists one record per CDR3 protein. This sample has some 500,000 distinct CDR3 sequences, with roughly 23% found just once. The specimen was CD4+ T cells sorted from PBMCs, collected about 5 days after vaccination. The source of these receptors is a man between 45 and 60 years old who received an inactivated influenza vaccine.

This sequence joins TRBV11-2 and TRBJ2-7, with 8 bases lining up with TRBD2. The CDR3 covers 15 residues. Germline CDR1 SGHAT, CDR2 FQNNGV. The J segment lost 2 bases and the V segment lost 2 bases, leaving 5 bases of the junction unmatched. CDR3 region: CASSLWGSGAYEQYF. The CDR3 nucleotides read TGTGCCAGCAGCTTATGGGGTAGCGGGGCCTACGAGCAGTACTTC.

This clonotype was picked up a small number of times. The chain employs TRBV4-2 and TRBJ2-5; either TRBD1 or TRBD2 may fit D (5 bases each). This CDR3 has 16 amino acids. Trimming left V 1 base short and J 5 bases short, with 17 bases between. Germline-derived CDR1 and CDR2 are LGHNA and YNFKEQ. This CDR3 reads CASSQGLSSAGETQYF. CDR3 nucleotide sequence: TGTGCCAGCAGCCAAGGGCTTAGTAGCGCAGGGGAGACCCAGTACTTC.